Sequencing of this T cell receptor beta chain was carried out in a study of shared clonotypes between healthy human individuals. Whole-study context: A few men and a couple of women, aged 18 to 49, were donors.

Germline values: CDR1 SGDLS, CDR2 YYNGEE. This CDR3 has 14 amino acids. Trimming took 0 bases from V and 3 from J, leaving 8 bases between them. This clone has a single count. What it recognizes is unknown. The identical CDR3 is also encoded by other nucleotide sequences in the sample. Donors, healthy HIV-negative adults, lacked recent acute infections or vaccinations. Every subset had its genomic DNA shared out evenly among several immunoSEQ plates. Assay used: immunoSEQ multiplex PCR; TCRdb lists only in-frame clones, some missing. The sample includes 450,000 to 650,000 clones, roughly four fifths seen only once; the top ten take around 13%. General study findings and limits: Donors were few, which limited the genetic and exposure-history diversity represented.

The origin of this receptor is a woman aged 40 to 49 in good health. Some clones in this sample may be carry-over from other donors' samples. The chain links TRBV9 to TRBJ2-3, with D possibly matching TRBD2 (6 bases). Sequencing was done on a sample of PBMCs. CDR3 sequence: CASSVGGVTDTQYF. The CDR3 DNA is TGTGCCAGCAGCGTAGGGGGGGTAACAGATACGCAGTATTTT.